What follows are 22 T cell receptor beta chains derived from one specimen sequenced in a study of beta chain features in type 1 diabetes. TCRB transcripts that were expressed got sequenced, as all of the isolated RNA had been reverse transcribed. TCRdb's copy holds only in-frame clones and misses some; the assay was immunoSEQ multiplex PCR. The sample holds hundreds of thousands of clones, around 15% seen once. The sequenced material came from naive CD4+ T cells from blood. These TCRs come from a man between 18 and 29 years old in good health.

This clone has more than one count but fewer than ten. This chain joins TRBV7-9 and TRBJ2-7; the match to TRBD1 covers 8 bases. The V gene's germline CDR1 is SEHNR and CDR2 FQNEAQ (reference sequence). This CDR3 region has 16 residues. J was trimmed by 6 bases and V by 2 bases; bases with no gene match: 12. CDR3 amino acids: CASSLRPDPTGGEQYF. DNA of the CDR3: TGTGCCAGCAGCTTACGTCCCGACCCCACAGGGGGCGAGCAGTACTTC.

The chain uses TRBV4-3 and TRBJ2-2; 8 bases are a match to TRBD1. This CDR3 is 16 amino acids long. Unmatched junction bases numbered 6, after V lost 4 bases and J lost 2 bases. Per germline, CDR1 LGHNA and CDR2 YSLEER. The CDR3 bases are TGCGCCAGCAGCCTGGGGACAGGACCCAACACCGGGGAGCTGTTTTTT. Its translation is CASSLGTGPNTGELFF.

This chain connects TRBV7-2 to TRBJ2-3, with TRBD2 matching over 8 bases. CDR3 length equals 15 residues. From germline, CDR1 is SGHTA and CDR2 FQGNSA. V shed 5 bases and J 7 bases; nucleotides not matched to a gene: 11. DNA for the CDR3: TGTGCCAGCAGCCTGAGCGGGGGCATTTGGAATACGCAGTATTTT. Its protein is CASSLSGGIWNTQYF. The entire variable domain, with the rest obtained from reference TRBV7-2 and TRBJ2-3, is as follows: GAGVSQSPSNKVTEKGKDVELRCDPISGHTALYWYRQSLGQGLEFLIYFQGNSAPDKSGLPSDRFSAERTGGSVSTLTIQRTQQEDSAVYLCASSLSGGIWNTQYFGPGTRLTVL.

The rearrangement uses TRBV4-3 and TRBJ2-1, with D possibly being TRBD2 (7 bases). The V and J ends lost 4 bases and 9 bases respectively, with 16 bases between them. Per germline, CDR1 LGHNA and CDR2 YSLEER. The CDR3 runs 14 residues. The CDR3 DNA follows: TGCGCCAGCAGCCCTCGGGGGGCGACAGGTGAGCAGTTCTTC. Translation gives CASSPRGATGEQFF.

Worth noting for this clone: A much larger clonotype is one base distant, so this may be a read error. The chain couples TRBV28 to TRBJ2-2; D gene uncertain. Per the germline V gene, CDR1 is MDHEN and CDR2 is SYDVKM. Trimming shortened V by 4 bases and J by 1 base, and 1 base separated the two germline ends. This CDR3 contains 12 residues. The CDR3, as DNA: TGTGCCAGCAGTTGGAACACCGGGGAGCTGTTTTTT. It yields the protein CASSWNTGELFF.

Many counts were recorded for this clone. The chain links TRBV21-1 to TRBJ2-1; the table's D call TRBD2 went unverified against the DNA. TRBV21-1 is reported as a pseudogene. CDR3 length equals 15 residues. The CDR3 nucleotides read TGTGCCAGCAAGGGAGGGACAATAAGTAACAATGAGCAGTTCTTC. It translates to CASKGGTISNNEQFF.

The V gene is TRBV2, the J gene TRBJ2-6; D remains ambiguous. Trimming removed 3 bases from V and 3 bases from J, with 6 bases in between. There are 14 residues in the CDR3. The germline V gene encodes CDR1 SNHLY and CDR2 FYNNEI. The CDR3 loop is CASSDRVGANVLTF. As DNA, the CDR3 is TGTGCCAGCAGTGACCGAGTTGGGGCCAACGTCCTGACTTTC.

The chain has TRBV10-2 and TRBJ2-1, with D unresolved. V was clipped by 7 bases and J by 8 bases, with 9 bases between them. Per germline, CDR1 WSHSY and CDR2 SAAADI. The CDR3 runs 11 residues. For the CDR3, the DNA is TGCGCCAGCAACCTTCGCCATGAGCAGTTCTTC. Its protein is CASNLRHEQFF.

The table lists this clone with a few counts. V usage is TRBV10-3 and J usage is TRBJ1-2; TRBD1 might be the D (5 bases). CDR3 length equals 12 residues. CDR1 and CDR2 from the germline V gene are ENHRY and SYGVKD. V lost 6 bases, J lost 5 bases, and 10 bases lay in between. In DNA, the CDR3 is TGTGCCATCAGGAATGCAGGGTATGGCTACACCTTC. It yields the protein CAIRNAGYGYTF.

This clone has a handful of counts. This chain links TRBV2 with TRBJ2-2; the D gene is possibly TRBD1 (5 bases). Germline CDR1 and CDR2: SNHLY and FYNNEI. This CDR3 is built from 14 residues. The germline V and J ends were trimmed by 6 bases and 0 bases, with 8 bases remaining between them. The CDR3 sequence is CASRGRANTGELFF. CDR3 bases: TGTGCCAGCAGAGGCAGGGCGAACACCGGGGAGCTGTTTTTT.

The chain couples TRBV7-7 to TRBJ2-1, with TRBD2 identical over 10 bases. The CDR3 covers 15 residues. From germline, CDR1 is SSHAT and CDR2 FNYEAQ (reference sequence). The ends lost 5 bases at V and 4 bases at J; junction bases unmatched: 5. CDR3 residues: CASSPIAGGYNEQFF. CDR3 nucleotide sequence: TGTGCCAGCAGCCCCATAGCGGGGGGTTACAATGAGCAGTTCTTC.

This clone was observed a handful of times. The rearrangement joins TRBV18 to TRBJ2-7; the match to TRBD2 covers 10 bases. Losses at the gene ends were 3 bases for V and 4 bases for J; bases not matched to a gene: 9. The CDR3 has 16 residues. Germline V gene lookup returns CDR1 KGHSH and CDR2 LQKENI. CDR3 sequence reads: CASSPLAGDFAYEQYF. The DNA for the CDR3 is TGTGCCAGCTCACCCCTAGCGGGAGATTTCGCGTACGAGCAGTACTTC. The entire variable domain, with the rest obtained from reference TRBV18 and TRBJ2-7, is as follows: NAGVMQNPRHLVRRRGQEARLRCSPMKGHSHVYWYRQLPEEGLKFMVYLQKENIIDESGMPKERFSAEFPKEGPSILRIQQVVRGDSAAYFCASSPLAGDFAYEQYFGPGTRLTVT.

CDR3 in DNA: TGCGCCAGCAGTGGGGCGGACAGGGGGCCTCAGCCCCAGCATTTT. Encoded protein: CASSGADRGPQPQHF. The V and J genes are TRBV10-2 and TRBJ1-5; the match to TRBD1 covers 11 bases. The CDR3 spans 15 residues. Germline loops: CDR1 WSHSY, CDR2 SAAADI. The J segment lost 6 bases and the V segment lost 4 bases, leaving 5 bases of the junction unmatched.

The CDR3 region is CASSFGQGRTGELFF. Here the CDR3 DNA reads TGCGCCAGCAGCTTCGGACAGGGGCGGACCGGGGAGCTGTTTTTT. The V and J genes are TRBV5-1 and TRBJ2-2; TRBD1 agrees at 9 bases. The CDR3 runs 15 residues. V was pared by 2 bases and J by 5 bases, with 4 bases of the junction left unmatched. CDR1 is SGHRS and CDR2 is YFSETQ in the germline V gene.

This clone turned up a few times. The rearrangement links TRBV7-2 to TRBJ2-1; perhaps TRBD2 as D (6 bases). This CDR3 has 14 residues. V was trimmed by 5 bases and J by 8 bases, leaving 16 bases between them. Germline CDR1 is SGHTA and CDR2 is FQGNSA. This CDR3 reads CASSRGTGFYEQFF. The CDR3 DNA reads TGTGCCAGCAGCCGCGGGACGGGATTCTATGAGCAGTTCTTC.

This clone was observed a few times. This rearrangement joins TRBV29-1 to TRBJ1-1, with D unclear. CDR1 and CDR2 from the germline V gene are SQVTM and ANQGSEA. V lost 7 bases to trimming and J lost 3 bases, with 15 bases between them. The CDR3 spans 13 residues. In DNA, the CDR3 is TGCAGCGGGCGCCATCCTTCCTACACTGAAGCTTTCTTT. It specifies CSGRHPSYTEAFF.

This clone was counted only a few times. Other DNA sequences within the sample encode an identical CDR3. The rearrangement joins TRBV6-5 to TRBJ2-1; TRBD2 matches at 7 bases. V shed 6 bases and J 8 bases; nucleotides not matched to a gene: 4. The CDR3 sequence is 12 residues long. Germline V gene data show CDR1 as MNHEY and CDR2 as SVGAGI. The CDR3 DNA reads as TGTGCCAGCAGGTCGGGGGGAGATGAGCAGTTCTTC. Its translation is CASRSGGDEQFF.

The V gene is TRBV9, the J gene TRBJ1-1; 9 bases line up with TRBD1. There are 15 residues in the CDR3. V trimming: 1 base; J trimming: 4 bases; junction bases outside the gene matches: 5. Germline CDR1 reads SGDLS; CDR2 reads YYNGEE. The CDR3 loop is CASSVTTGGGTEAFF. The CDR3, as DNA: TGTGCCAGCAGCGTAACTACAGGGGGCGGCACTGAAGCTTTCTTT.

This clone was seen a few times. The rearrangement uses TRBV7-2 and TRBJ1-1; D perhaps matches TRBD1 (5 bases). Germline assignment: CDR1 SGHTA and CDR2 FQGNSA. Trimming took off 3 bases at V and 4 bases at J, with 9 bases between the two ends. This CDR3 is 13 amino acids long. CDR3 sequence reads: CASSLWGPTEAFF. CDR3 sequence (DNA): TGTGCCAGCAGCTTGTGGGGCCCCACTGAAGCTTTCTTT.

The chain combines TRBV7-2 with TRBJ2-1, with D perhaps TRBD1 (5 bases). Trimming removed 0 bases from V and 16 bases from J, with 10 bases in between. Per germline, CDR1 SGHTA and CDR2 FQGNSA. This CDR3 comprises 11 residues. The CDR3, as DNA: TGTGCCAGCAGCTTAGCTAGGGGCCAATTCTTC. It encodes CASSLARGQFF.

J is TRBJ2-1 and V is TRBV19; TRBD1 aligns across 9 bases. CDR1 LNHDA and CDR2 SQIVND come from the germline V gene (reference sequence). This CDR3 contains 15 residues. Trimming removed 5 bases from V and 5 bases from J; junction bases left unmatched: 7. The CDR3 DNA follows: TGTGCCAGTAGTCCCATCTGGACAGGGGACAATGAGCAGTTCTTC. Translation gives CASSPIWTGDNEQFF.

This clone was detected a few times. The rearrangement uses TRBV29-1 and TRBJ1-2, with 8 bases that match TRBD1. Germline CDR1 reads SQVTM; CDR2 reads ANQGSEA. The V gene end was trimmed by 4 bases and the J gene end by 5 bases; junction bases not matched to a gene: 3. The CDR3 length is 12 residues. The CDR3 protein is CSVGQGAYGYTF. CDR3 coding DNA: TGCAGCGTTGGTCAGGGGGCATATGGCTACACCTTC.